This TCR beta chain was obtained from a study of T cell responses to AZD1222 COVID-19 vaccine. This clone was recorded a few times. This CDR3 comprises 18 residues. Germline V gene sequence: CDR1 GTSNPN, CDR2 SVGIG (reference sequence). V was pared by 3 bases and J by 4 bases, with 25 bases between. Data came from immunoSEQ multiplex PCR; TCRdb stores just in-frame clones and leaves some out. Of about 90,000 clones listed, 85% are singletons. This chain links TRBV30 with TRBJ2-1, with D perhaps matching TRBD2 (5 bases). The sequence came from an adult who received the AZD1222 COVID-19 vaccine. Here the sequenced sample was peripheral blood, taken 28 days after the second AZD1222 dose. CDR3 region: CAWSDPFAPRTAYNEQFF. CDR3 bases: TGTGCCTGGAGCGACCCCTTCGCACCCCGGACTGCTTACAATGAGCAGTTCTTC. Filled out from reference TRBV30 and TRBJ2-1, the complete variable domain reads SQTIHQWPATLVQPVGSPLSLECTVEGTSNPNLYWYRQAAGRGLQLLFYSVGIGQISSEVPQNLSASRPQDRQFILSSKKLLLSDSGFYLCAWSDPFAPRTAYNEQFFGPGTRLTVL.